Detailed here is one T cell receptor (beta chain). Germline V lookup: CDR1 KGHSH, CDR2 LQKENI. The CDR3 has 13 residues. The ends were cut back, 6 bases at V and 2 bases at J, with 8 bases in the middle. These data are taken from a study of cytomegalovirus exposure and HLA in healthy donors. The PCR had 60 Vbeta and 13 Jbeta primers. Sequencing used immunoSEQ multiplex PCR; TCRdb keeps in-frame clones, though not all of them. Of 200,000 to 250,000 clones in the sample, approximately 82% were seen once. The source is a man younger than 35 in good health and CMV-seronegative. This chain connects TRBV18 to TRBJ2-1, with D maybe TRBD2 (6 bases). Input material: PBMCs. CDR3 sequence reads: CASSPGAYNEQFF. CDR3 nucleotides: TGTGCCAGCTCCCCGGGGGCCTACAATGAGCAGTTCTTC. The whole variable domain, filled in from reference TRBV18 and TRBJ2-1, reads NAGVMQNPRHLVRRRGQEARLRCSPMKGHSHVYWYRQLPEEGLKFMVYLQKENIIDESGMPKERFSAEFPKEGPSILRIQQVVRGDSAAYFCASSPGAYNEQFFGPGTRLTVL.